The 29 T cell receptor beta chains below all came from one sample that was sequenced in a study of T cells in localized non-small cell lung cancer. TCRdb keeps only in-frame clones here, not all; method: immunoSEQ multiplex PCR. The sample carries approximately 3,000 clones, approximately 25% recorded once. This material consisted of normal lung tissue next to the tumor, taken before any cancer treatment. These TCRs come from a man aged 35-75 years with stage III squamous cell lung carcinoma.

This clone was counted a few times. CDR3: CASSEGIGNEKLFF. The DNA of the CDR3 is TGTGCCAGCAGTGAAGGGATCGGCAATGAAAAACTGTTTTTT. The rearrangement uses TRBV6-1 and TRBJ1-4; D gene ambiguous. V was shortened by 1 base and J by 5 bases, with 8 bases between the two germline ends. The CDR3 is 14 residues long. Looked up from germline, CDR1 is MNHNS and CDR2 is SASEGT.

This clone is medium-sized by share. V usage is TRBV11-3 and J usage is TRBJ2-4; 8 bases are a match to TRBD1. Unmatched junction bases numbered 13, after V lost 3 bases and J lost 6 bases. Germline V CDR1 and CDR2: SGHNT, YENEEA. This CDR3 region has 17 residues. The CDR3 reads CASSFQTGTGVANIQYF. Written as DNA, the CDR3 is TGTGCCAGCAGCTTCCAGACGGGGACAGGTGTGGCAAACATTCAGTACTTC.

This clone was detected a few times. This chain connects TRBV11-3 to TRBJ2-7, with TRBD1 matching over 11 bases. The V and J ends lost 5 bases and 6 bases, in that order; junction bases with no gene match: 6. CDR1 is SGHNT, CDR2 YENEEA, per germline. The CDR3 extends over 14 amino acids. The CDR3 nucleotides are TGTGCCAGCAGCCCGGCGGGACAGGGGGGCGAGCAGTACTTC. Residues: CASSPAGQGGEQYF.

CDR3: CASSSRGGAGANVLTF. The CDR3 nucleotides read TGTGCCAGCAGTTCCAGGGGGGGAGCTGGGGCCAACGTCCTGACTTTC. V and J are TRBV6-8 and TRBJ2-6; D could derive from TRBD1 or TRBD2 (7 bases each). CDR1 and CDR2 (germline): MNHGY, SAAAGT. The germline V and J ends were trimmed by 4 bases and 2 bases, with 12 bases remaining between them. The CDR3 runs 16 residues.

The chain uses TRBV7-4 and TRBJ2-1, with D perhaps TRBD1 (5 bases). Germline CDR1 and CDR2: SGHVT and SQSDAQ. This CDR3 contains 13 residues. V gave up 5 bases and J gave up 6 bases, with 11 bases separating them. The CDR3 here is CASSPDIINEQFF. The CDR3 nucleotides read TGTGCCAGCAGCCCGGACATAATCAATGAGCAGTTCTTC.

This clone was counted a few times. The V gene is TRBV6-8, the J gene TRBJ1-2, with 8 bases lining up with TRBD1. Germline V gene lookup returns CDR1 MNHGY and CDR2 SAAAGT. The CDR3 contains 15 residues. Germline trimming cut 10 bases from V and 4 bases from J; bases unmatched to any gene: 14. The CDR3 DNA is TGTGCCATCAGCCTCAGGACAGGGTGGAGCTATGGCTACACCTTC. The encoded protein is CAISLRTGWSYGYTF.

Within the sample, this clone is medium-sized. The genes are TRBV11-3 and TRBJ2-2; 8 bases align to TRBD1. Germline V gives CDR1 SGHNT, CDR2 YENEEA. J lost 4 bases, V lost 2 bases, and 6 bases had no gene match. CDR3 length: 16 amino acids. Written as DNA, the CDR3 is TGTGCCAGCAGCTTATTCGGACAGGGATTCACCGGGGAGCTGTTTTTT. Its translation is CASSLFGQGFTGELFF.

The V call is TRBV5-1, the J call TRBJ2-1; 8 nucleotides agree with TRBD1. V lost 7 bases and J lost 6; bases outside the gene matches: 9. The CDR3 totals 14 residues. Germline-derived CDR1 and CDR2 are SGHRS and YFSETQ. The CDR3: CASRGTGELNEQFF. The CDR3 DNA follows: TGCGCCAGCCGAGGGACAGGAGAACTCAATGAGCAGTTCTTC.

This clone has just a few counts. The chain recombines TRBV6-8 with TRBJ1-5; D might be TRBD1 (6 bases). Trimming stripped 7 bases from V and 2 bases from J, with 15 bases between. CDR3 length: 15 residues. Per germline, CDR1 MNHGY and CDR2 SAAAGT. CDR3 region: CASKTGYLGNQPQHF. The CDR3 nucleotides are TGTGCCAGCAAAACAGGGTATCTTGGCAATCAGCCCCAGCATTTT.

This sequence joins TRBV9 and TRBJ2-3; D perhaps matches TRBD1 (8 bases). Germline CDR1 reads SGDLS; CDR2 reads YYNGEE. The V gene lost 0 bases and the J gene lost 5 bases, with 16 bases spanning the gap. This CDR3 has 16 residues. CDR3: CASSVGETGEGDTQYF. CDR3 sequence (DNA): TGTGCCAGCAGCGTAGGCGAGACAGGGGAGGGAGATACGCAGTATTTT. The whole variable domain, remainder taken from reference TRBV9 and TRBJ2-3, is DSGVTQTPKHLITATGQRVTLRCSPRSGDLSVYWYQQSLDQGLQFLIQYYNGEERAKGNILERFSAQQFPDLHSELNLSSLELGDSALYFCASSVGETGEGDTQYFGPGTRLTVL.

The chain carries TRBV14 and TRBJ1-1, with D perhaps TRBD1 (5 bases). With 2 bases removed from V and 4 bases from J, the gap between germline ends came to 17 bases. The CDR3 is 16 residues long. Germline assignment: CDR1 SGHDN and CDR2 FVKESK. CDR3 residues: CASSQNAGTGGTEAFF. The CDR3 nucleotides read TGTGCCAGCAGCCAAAACGCAGGGACGGGGGGCACTGAAGCTTTCTTT.

This clone ranks as medium-sized. The chain recombines TRBV6-8 with TRBJ1-6, with D perhaps matching TRBD1 (5 bases). Germline V gives CDR1 MNHGY, CDR2 SAAAGT. This CDR3 is 15 amino acids long. V lost 5 bases, J lost 9 bases, and 17 bases lay in between. In DNA, the CDR3 is TGTGCCAGCAGTGGCTCTCAACGGGGGGTTTCACCCCTCCACTTT. It encodes CASSGSQRGVSPLHF.

This clone was seen only a few times. The chain has TRBV28 and TRBJ2-2; D possibly uses TRBD1 or TRBD2 (6 bases each). Germline V gene lookup returns CDR1 MDHEN and CDR2 SYDVKM. V was shortened by 7 bases and J by 1 base, with 13 bases between the two germline ends. This CDR3 is 15 amino acids long. The CDR3 DNA reads TGTGCCAGCACCTCGGGGGCAGGGAACACCGGGGAGCTGTTTTTT. It encodes CASTSGAGNTGELFF.

This sequence joins TRBV5-1 and TRBJ2-7, with 9 nucleotides matching TRBD1. The CDR3 covers 15 residues. Germline V CDR1 and CDR2: SGHRS, YFSETQ. The trim removed 0 bases at V and 2 bases at J, leaving 3 bases unmatched. The CDR3 coding sequence is TGCGCCAGCAGCTTGGGTGGGACAGGGCCCTACGAGCAGTACTTC. Translation gives CASSLGGTGPYEQYF. Combining the CDR3 with reference TRBV5-1 and TRBJ2-7 gives the whole variable domain KAGVTQTPRYLIKTRGQQVTLSCSPISGHRSVSWYQQTPGQGLQFLFEYFSETQRNKGNFPGRFSGRQFSNSRSEMNVSTLELGDSALYLCASSLGGTGPYEQYFGPGTRLTVT.

The chain links TRBV19 to TRBJ1-5; 8 nucleotides match TRBD1. With V trimmed by 6 bases and J by 0 bases, 4 bases remained unmatched. CDR1 is LNHDA and CDR2 is SQIVND in the germline V gene (reference sequence). This CDR3 is built from 15 residues. CDR3 bases: TGTGCCAGTAGCACACAGGGGGATAGCAATCAGCCCCAGCATTTT. This gives the protein CASSTQGDSNQPQHF.

The chain employs TRBV6-8 and TRBJ1-4; a possible D gene is TRBD1 (5 bases). Trimming pared 1 base from V and 7 bases from J, leaving 7 bases between. The CDR3 loop spans 13 amino acids. The germline CDR1 and CDR2 sequences are MNHGY and SAAAGT. CDR3 region: CASSYLGVEKLFF. CDR3 DNA sequence: TGTGCCAGCAGTTACTTAGGGGTTGAAAAACTGTTTTTT.

This clone was detected a few times. This rearrangement joins TRBV2 to TRBJ2-2, with D unclear. Per germline, CDR1 SNHLY and CDR2 FYNNEI. V gave up 8 bases and J gave up 1 base, with 11 bases separating them. CDR3 length: 14 residues. The CDR3 DNA is TGTGCCAGCCGGCAGAACGGGAACACCGGGGAGCTGTTTTTT. Translation gives CASRQNGNTGELFF.

The chain couples TRBV11-3 to TRBJ1-1; D is undetermined. Per the germline V gene, CDR1 is SGHNT and CDR2 is YENEEA. The CDR3 sequence is 14 residues long. Trimming took off 4 bases at V and 5 bases at J, with 14 bases between the two ends. CDR3 sequence: CASSSTGERTEAFF. The DNA of the CDR3 is TGTGCCAGCAGCTCCACCGGGGAAAGGACTGAAGCTTTCTTT. Drawing the rest from reference TRBV11-3 and TRBJ1-1, the complete variable domain is EAGVVQSPRYKIIEKKQPVAFWCNPISGHNTLYWYLQNLGQGPELLIRYENEEAVDDSQLPKDRFSAERLKGVDSTLKIQPAELGDSAVYLCASSSTGERTEAFFGQGTRLTVV.

V is TRBV28 and J is TRBJ2-7; a weak D match, TRBD1 (6 bases). V was trimmed by 4 bases and J by 8 bases, leaving 18 bases between them. The CDR3 has 14 amino acids. The germline V gene has CDR1 MDHEN and CDR2 SYDVKM. CDR3 protein: CASSSQGMRLKQYF. Written as DNA, the CDR3 is TGTGCCAGCAGTTCACAGGGTATGAGGCTTAAGCAGTACTTC. Together with reference TRBV28 and TRBJ2-7, the CDR3 gives the full variable domain: DVKVTQSSRYLVKRTGEKVFLECVQDMDHENMFWYRQDPGLGLRLIYFSYDVKMKEKGDIPEGYSVSREKKERFSLILESASTNQTSMYLCASSSQGMRLKQYFGPGTRLTVT.

The rearrangement joins TRBV6-8 to TRBJ2-7; no reliable D call. V was pared by 5 bases and J by 9 bases, with 17 bases between. Germline CDR1 and CDR2: MNHGY and SAAAGT. The CDR3 loop spans 13 amino acids. CDR3 in amino acids: CASSEHHGRGQYV. CDR3 DNA: TGTGCCAGCAGTGAGCATCATGGAAGAGGGCAGTACGTC.

This sequence joins TRBV19 and TRBJ1-4; D is possibly TRBD1 (5 bases). Per germline, CDR1 LNHDA and CDR2 SQIVND (reference sequence). The CDR3 sequence is 14 residues long. Between the trimmed V and J ends, which lost 5 bases and 4 bases, there was a span of 11 bases. CDR3 in amino acids: CASSSGHLNEKLFF. The CDR3, as DNA: TGTGCCAGTAGTTCCGGACACCTTAATGAAAAACTGTTTTTT.

This clone was observed a few times. The rearrangement uses TRBV10-3 and TRBJ2-3; 11 bases match TRBD2. The CDR3 totals 18 residues. J gave up 0 bases and V 10 bases, and 15 bases lay outside the gene matches. CDR1 is ENHRY, CDR2 SYGVKD, per germline. CDR3 sequence reads: CASEVLAGGPSSTDTQYF. In DNA form, the CDR3 reads TGTGCCAGTGAGGTTCTAGCGGGGGGCCCTTCAAGCACAGATACGCAGTATTTT.

The V call is TRBV9, the J call TRBJ2-7, with TRBD1 matching over 9 bases. From germline, CDR1 is SGDLS and CDR2 YYNGEE. The V segment lost 4 bases and the J segment 2 bases; nucleotides outside the gene matches: 10. The CDR3 contains 16 residues. CDR3 residues: CASSLGRDRATYEQYV. The CDR3 coding sequence is TGTGCCAGCAGCTTAGGCCGGGACAGGGCGACCTACGAGCAGTACGTC.

The rearrangement links TRBV6-8 to TRBJ1-1; 11 nucleotides match TRBD1. V lost 2 bases, J lost 4 bases, and 3 bases stayed unmatched. CDR1 MNHGY and CDR2 SAAAGT come from the germline V gene. The CDR3 contains 15 residues. The CDR3 DNA reads TGTGCCAGCAGTTACCCCGGGACAGGGGGCACTGAAGCTTTCTTT. Translating gives CASSYPGTGGTEAFF.

This rearrangement joins TRBV11-3 to TRBJ2-5; maybe TRBD1 (5 bases). Trimming removed 8 bases at V and 3 bases at J, with 16 bases between. Germline V gene sequence: CDR1 SGHNT, CDR2 YENEEA. The CDR3 spans 14 residues. CDR3 in DNA: TGTGCCAGCGGGGTACGACAGTTCGAAGAGACCCAGTACTTC. It specifies CASGVRQFEETQYF.

The chain carries TRBV11-3 and TRBJ2-2; no reliable D call. The CDR3 runs to 15 residues. V was pared by 5 bases and J by 4 bases, with 14 bases between. Germline loops: CDR1 SGHNT, CDR2 YENEEA. For the CDR3, the DNA is TGTGCCAGCAGCCCCTACGCCGGTGGCACCGGGGAGCTGTTTTTT. Residues: CASSPYAGGTGELFF.

Ten or more counts support this clone. This chain links TRBV7-2 with TRBJ1-2; 9 nucleotides align to TRBD1. The germline V gene encodes CDR1 SGHTA and CDR2 FQGNSA. V was clipped by 6 bases and J by 6 bases; unmatched bases: 5. CDR3 length: 13 amino acids. The DNA of the CDR3 is TGTGCCAGCAGATCCCGGGACAGGGATGGCTACACCTTC. It is translated as CASRSRDRDGYTF.

This clone has more than one count but fewer than ten. The rearrangement joins TRBV6-8 to TRBJ2-2, with 9 bases that match TRBD1. Unmatched junction bases numbered 4, after V lost 2 bases and J lost 6 bases. This CDR3 has 15 residues. From germline, CDR1 is MNHGY and CDR2 SAAAGT. Here the CDR3 DNA reads TGTGCCAGCAGTTACCACGGACAGGGGCCCGGGGAGCTGTTTTTT. Its translation is CASSYHGQGPGELFF.

By share of the sample, this clone is medium-sized. This rearrangement joins TRBV11-3 to TRBJ2-5; D is unresolved. CDR3 length: 14 residues. The V gene's germline CDR1 is SGHNT and CDR2 YENEEA. Deletions cut 5 bases from V and 2 bases from J, with 12 bases between. DNA of the CDR3: TGTGCCAGCAGCCCCGGACGGCGGCAAGAGACCCAGTACTTC. Protein sequence: CASSPGRRQETQYF.